Each of the 17 T cell receptor beta chains below was sequenced from the same sample in a study of blood T cell dynamics during melanoma immunotherapy (dated by TCRdb to 2019 to 2021). Taken with the paper, the label for time point translates to: week 3, after first cycle of checkpoint inhibitor. Library construction relied on the immunoSEQ multiplex PCR assay. Not all clones reach the TCRdb copy of this immuneACCESS table, which keeps in-frame sequences only. Checked studies attribute under half of the gap to unresolved V genes and leave the rest unexplained. This sample is represented by more than 9,500 clones; roughly 90% of them were singletons. The top ten hold approximately 4.1% of the sample. The sample was blood, taken from a patient treated with checkpoint blockade. The receptors were sampled from a human donor with melanoma.

The chain joins TRBV27 to TRBJ1-5; D ambiguous. V dropped 5 bases and J dropped 3 bases, with 8 bases sitting between them. CDR1 is MNHEY, CDR2 SMNVEV, per germline (reference sequence). The CDR3 spans 13 residues. The CDR3 coding sequence is TGTGCCAGCAGTATAGCAGTCAATCAGCCCCAGCATTTT. Residues: CASSIAVNQPQHF.

V usage is TRBV2 and J usage is TRBJ2-4, with 7 bases fitting TRBD1. Germline values: CDR1 SNHLY, CDR2 FYNNEI. There are 15 residues in the CDR3. The trim removed 6 bases at V and 9 bases at J, leaving 14 bases unmatched. The CDR3 is CASRLRARQGSIQYF. The DNA of the CDR3 is TGTGCCAGCAGATTGAGAGCCCGACAGGGAAGCATTCAGTACTTC.

The rearrangement uses TRBV6-5 and TRBJ2-7; 7 bases map to TRBD1. The germline V gene has CDR1 MNHEY and CDR2 SVGAGI. Trimming took 0 bases from V and 4 from J; bases not matched to a gene: 6. The CDR3 is 15 amino acids. The DNA for the CDR3 is TGTGCCAGCAGTTACTCGAAAAACAGGGGATACGAGCAGTACTTC. Encoded protein: CASSYSKNRGYEQYF.

The CDR3 DNA reads TGTGCCAGCGGGGACAGGGGTAGCACCTACGAGCAGTACTTC. Translated: CASGDRGSTYEQYF. J is TRBJ2-7 and V is TRBV7-9; 10 nucleotides match TRBD1. There are 14 residues in the CDR3. The germline V gene encodes CDR1 SEHNR and CDR2 FQNEAQ (reference sequence). V shed 8 bases, J shed 2 bases, and the junction held 6 bases outside the gene matches.

This clone has a single count. This chain uses TRBV5-1 with TRBJ2-7; 8 bases map to TRBD2. This CDR3 contains 15 residues. The V gene end was trimmed by 1 base and the J gene end by 4 bases; junction bases not matched to a gene: 7. Germline CDR1 is SGHRS and CDR2 is YFSETQ. CDR3 region: CASSLTGTRSYEQYF. CDR3 coding DNA: TGCGCCAGCAGCTTGACCGGGACTAGGTCATACGAGCAGTACTTC.

This clone was recorded a few times. The chain recombines TRBV2 with TRBJ1-6; D is possibly TRBD1 (6 bases). Trimming removed 6 bases from V and 9 bases from J, with 18 bases in between. Germline-derived CDR1 and CDR2 are SNHLY and FYNNEI. The CDR3 covers 15 residues. The DNA of the CDR3 is TGTGCCAGCAGGGAGGGACAATTCCTGGGTTCACCCCTCCACTTT. Its translation: CASREGQFLGSPLHF.

In this sample, this clone turned up a few times. V and J are TRBV18 and TRBJ1-1; D is ambiguous. Germline CDR1 reads KGHSH; CDR2 reads LQKENI. The CDR3 runs 14 residues. Trimming cost V 2 bases and J 1 base, with 8 bases left between them. The CDR3 region is CASSPWTQNTEAFF. As DNA, the CDR3 is TGTGCCAGCTCACCATGGACTCAGAACACTGAAGCTTTCTTT. Variable domain in full (rest from reference TRBV18 and TRBJ1-1): NAGVMQNPRHLVRRRGQEARLRCSPMKGHSHVYWYRQLPEEGLKFMVYLQKENIIDESGMPKERFSAEFPKEGPSILRIQQVVRGDSAAYFCASSPWTQNTEAFFGQGTRLTVV.

The genes are TRBV15 and TRBJ2-5; D assignment may be TRBD1 or TRBD2 (6 bases each). The DNA end is more similar to TRBJ2-7, so the J call may be wrong. CDR1 LNHNV and CDR2 YYDKDF come from the germline V gene (reference sequence). This CDR3 spans 15 amino acids. The DNA of the CDR3 is TGTGCCACCAGCAGAAACCTCGGGGGCCCCTACGAGCAGTACTTC. This codes for CATSRNLGGPYEQYF.

This rearrangement joins TRBV7-3 to TRBJ2-3; a possible D gene is TRBD2 (5 bases). The CDR3 has 15 residues. Trimming removed 2 bases at V and 0 bases at J, with 9 bases between. Germline-derived CDR1 and CDR2 are SGHTA and FQGTGA. DNA of the CDR3: TGTGCCAGCAGCTTACAAGGCGGGAGCACAGATACGCAGTATTTT. Translated: CASSLQGGSTDTQYF.

The rearrangement uses TRBV2 and TRBJ2-7; weak D call: TRBD1 (5 bases). Germline lookup yields CDR1 SNHLY and CDR2 FYNNEI. V lost 6 bases and J 2 bases, leaving 14 bases between the germline ends. The CDR3 is 14 amino acids. Written as DNA, the CDR3 is TGTGCCAGCAGCCCCGCAGGGTCCACCTACGAGCAGTACTTC. Translating it yields CASSPAGSTYEQYF.

CDR3 protein: CASSVGGFAYEQYF. CDR3 in DNA: TGTGCCAGCAGCGTAGGAGGGTTTGCCTACGAGCAGTACTTC. The chain has TRBV9 and TRBJ2-7, with D perhaps TRBD2 (5 bases). The CDR3 consists of 14 residues. Germline V gene data show CDR1 as SGDLS and CDR2 as YYNGEE. V was clipped by 0 bases and J by 2 bases, with 9 bases between them.

The J gene is TRBJ2-2, the V gene TRBV7-2, with D unclear. This CDR3 contains 12 residues. Germline CDR1 is SGHTA and CDR2 is FQGNSA. Trimming left V 3 bases short and J 3 bases short, with 2 bases between. In nucleotides, the CDR3 is TGTGCCAGCAGCTTGTACACCGGGGAGCTGTTTTTT. This sequence encodes CASSLYTGELFF.

The rearrangement links TRBV11-3 to TRBJ1-1, with D unclear. The germline V gene has CDR1 SGHNT and CDR2 YENEEA. This CDR3 has 14 residues. Deletions cut 1 base from V and 7 bases from J, with 13 bases between. Here the CDR3 reads CASSLGGRPCEAFF. The CDR3 bases are TGTGCCAGCAGCTTAGGAGGCCGACCCTGTGAAGCTTTCTTT.

This chain's CDR3 is CASVSTRTNEQFF. The CDR3 DNA is TGTGCCAGCGTAAGCACTAGGACGAATGAGCAGTTCTTC. V is TRBV2 and J is TRBJ2-1; D might be TRBD2 (5 bases). Germline CDR1 is SNHLY and CDR2 is FYNNEI. Trimming removed 8 bases at V and 7 bases at J, with 15 bases between. The CDR3 runs 13 residues.

This chain uses TRBV4-1 with TRBJ1-5; D gene uncertain. The germline V and J ends were trimmed by 1 base and 5 bases, with 15 bases remaining between them. CDR3 length equals 16 residues. Germline CDR1 is MGHRA and CDR2 is YSYEKL. This CDR3 reads CASSQAGWDRDQPQHF. The CDR3 DNA follows: TGCGCCAGCAGCCAAGCCGGCTGGGATCGGGATCAGCCCCAGCATTTT.

This chain joins TRBV11-2 and TRBJ1-2; 7 bases align to TRBD1. The CDR3 has 15 amino acids. The V segment lost 5 bases and the J segment 5 bases; nucleotides outside the gene matches: 11. Germline assignment: CDR1 SGHAT and CDR2 FQNNGV. In DNA, the CDR3 is TGTGCCAGCAGCCCCTCGGGAGGGGGCCTTTATGGCTACACCTTC. Translation: CASSPSGGGLYGYTF.

The rearrangement joins TRBV11-2 to TRBJ2-1; 10 nucleotides agree with TRBD2. This CDR3 is built from 16 residues. Germline CDR1 SGHAT, CDR2 FQNNGV. V lost 6 bases to trimming and J lost 4 bases; unmatched junction nucleotides: 9. Written as DNA, the CDR3 is TGTGCCAGCAGACGGCCGGGACTAGCGACTTACAATGAGCAGTTCTTC. Translation gives CASRRPGLATYNEQFF. Looking up the rest from reference TRBV11-2 and TRBJ2-1 gives the full variable domain: EAGVAQSPRYKIIEKRQSVAFWCNPISGHATLYWYQQILGQGPKLLIQFQNNGVVDDSQLPKDRFSAERLKGVDSTLKIQPAKLEDSAVYLCASRRPGLATYNEQFFGPGTRLTVL.